This T cell receptor beta chain was sequenced in a study of shared clonotypes between healthy human individuals. Some clones are missing from TCRdb's copy, which holds only in-frame ones; the method was immunoSEQ multiplex PCR. The sample records hundreds of thousands of clones, 70% to 80% being singletons. The sequence was obtained from a middle-aged woman in good health. Some clones in this sample may be carry-over from other donors' samples. Sequenced material: PBMCs.

CDR3 sequence reads: CASSSPGGWYGYTF. In nucleotides, the CDR3 is TGTGCCAGCAGTTCCCCCGGAGGGTGGTATGGCTACACCTTC. The genes are TRBV28 and TRBJ1-2; D gene uncertain. The V end was cut by 4 bases, the J end by 5 bases, with 14 bases between. Germline CDR1 MDHEN, CDR2 SYDVKM. CDR3 length: 14 amino acids.